The 19 T cell receptor beta chains listed next were all sequenced from one sample in a study of OX40 agonist ivuxolimab in advanced cancers. TCRdb's copy holds only in-frame clones and misses some; the assay was immunoSEQ multiplex PCR. Of tens of thousands of clones listed, 86% are singletons. The material was CD4+ or CD8+ T cells sorted from blood, obtained in a trial of the OX40 agonist ivuxolimab. The origin of the receptors is an adult with an advanced solid tumor such as melanoma, head and neck, liver or kidney cancer.

The J gene is TRBJ2-2, the V gene TRBV5-1, with D possibly matching TRBD2 (5 bases). The CDR3 is made up of 16 amino acids. Germline V gene lookup returns CDR1 SGHRS and CDR2 YFSETQ. V was trimmed by 3 bases and J by 2 bases, leaving 14 bases between them. Written as DNA, the CDR3 is TGCGCCAGCAGCTGGACTTCTCTTCCAAACACCGGGGAGCTGTTTTTT. This gives the protein CASSWTSLPNTGELFF.

In its sample, this clone was seen a few times. The CDR3 DNA follows: TGTGCCAGTAGTCCTAGGACTTACAATGAGCAGTTCTTC. Its protein is CASSPRTYNEQFF. This chain uses TRBV19 with TRBJ2-1; tentatively, D is TRBD2 (5 bases). The CDR3 consists of 13 residues. The germline gives CDR1 LNHDA, CDR2 SQIVND (reference sequence). V dropped 5 bases and J dropped 4 bases, with 9 bases sitting between them.

This clone showed up just a few times. The chain has TRBV7-9 and TRBJ2-1; D unclear. Trimming left V 6 bases short and J 1 base short, with 16 bases between. CDR1 and CDR2 from the germline V gene are SEHNR and FQNEAQ (reference sequence). CDR3 size: 16 residues. The CDR3 region is CASSRSRGESYNEQFF. CDR3 coding DNA: TGTGCCAGCAGTCGTAGTCGTGGAGAATCCTACAATGAGCAGTTCTTC.

The V call is TRBV7-8, the J call TRBJ1-2; D may be TRBD1 (6 bases). This CDR3 contains 14 residues. Per germline, CDR1 SGHVS and CDR2 FQNEAQ. Between the trimmed V and J ends, which lost 1 base and 8 bases, there was a span of 14 bases. CDR3 region: CASSLDARGLGYTF. Written as DNA, the CDR3 is TGTGCCAGCAGCTTAGATGCCAGGGGCTTAGGCTACACCTTC.

V usage is TRBV28 and J usage is TRBJ2-1, with D unresolved. This CDR3 spans 11 amino acids. V shed 5 bases and J shed 5 bases, with 4 bases lying between them. Germline CDR1 is MDHEN and CDR2 is SYDVKM. The DNA of the CDR3 is TGTGCCAGCAGTAAAAACAATGAGCAGTTCTTC. The encoded protein is CASSKNNEQFF.

The V gene is TRBV7-2, the J gene TRBJ2-1; 8 nucleotides match TRBD2. Unmatched junction bases numbered 9, after V lost 3 bases and J lost 2 bases. Germline lookup yields CDR1 SGHTA and CDR2 FQGNSA. CDR3 size: 17 residues. CDR3 protein: CASSFSAAGGPYNEQFF. CDR3 nucleotides: TGTGCCAGCAGCTTCTCCGCGGCGGGGGGCCCCTACAATGAGCAGTTCTTC. The whole variable domain, filled in from reference TRBV7-2 and TRBJ2-1, reads GAGVSQSPSNKVTEKGKDVELRCDPISGHTALYWYRQSLGQGLEFLIYFQGNSAPDKSGLPSDRFSAERTGGSVSTLTIQRTQQEDSAVYLCASSFSAAGGPYNEQFFGPGTRLTVL.

The chain is built from TRBV5-4 and TRBJ2-1; 9 positions agree with TRBD2. Germline CDR1 reads SGHNT; CDR2 reads YYREEE (reference sequence). V trimming: 4 bases; J trimming: 4 bases; junction bases outside the gene matches: 6. The CDR3 consists of 15 residues. CDR3 sequence reads: CASSPTSGAYNEQFF. Here the CDR3 DNA reads TGTGCCAGCAGCCCGACTAGCGGAGCATACAATGAGCAGTTCTTC. Together with reference TRBV5-4 and TRBJ2-1, the CDR3 gives the full variable domain: ETGVTQSPTHLIKTRGQQVTLRCSSQSGHNTVSWYQQALGQGPQFIFQYYREEENGRGNFPPRFSGLQFPNYSSELNVNALELDDSALYLCASSPTSGAYNEQFFGPGTRLTVL.

The rearrangement links TRBV5-6 to TRBJ2-1, with no clear D. The germline V gene encodes CDR1 SGHDT and CDR2 YYEEEE. CDR3 length: 15 amino acids. V lost 4 bases and J lost 3, with 14 bases in between. The CDR3 is CASSVLSSGYNEQFF. DNA for the CDR3: TGTGCCAGCAGCGTCCTTTCATCCGGCTACAATGAGCAGTTCTTC.

J is TRBJ2-6 and V is TRBV5-4; the D is unclear. The CDR3 contains 16 residues. V was trimmed by 5 bases and J by 2 bases, leaving 14 bases between them. CDR1 is SGHNT and CDR2 is YYREEE in the germline V gene (reference sequence). CDR3 amino acids: CASSQDLGAGANVLTF. DNA for the CDR3: TGTGCCAGCAGTCAGGACCTGGGCGCTGGGGCCAACGTCCTGACTTTC. Complete variable domain (other parts from reference TRBV5-4 and TRBJ2-6): ETGVTQSPTHLIKTRGQQVTLRCSSQSGHNTVSWYQQALGQGPQFIFQYYREEENGRGNFPPRFSGLQFPNYSSELNVNALELDDSALYLCASSQDLGAGANVLTFGAGSRLTVL.

The rearrangement uses TRBV12-5 and TRBJ2-3; 7 bases agree with TRBD2. The CDR3 length is 16 residues. Germline CDR1 and CDR2: LGHNT and FRNRAP. Trimming removed 2 bases from V and 1 base from J; junction bases left unmatched: 6. In nucleotides, the CDR3 is TGTGCTAGTGGTTTGCCACGGGACTACCGCACAGATACGCAGTATTTT. Translation: CASGLPRDYRTDTQYF.

The rearrangement links TRBV7-9 to TRBJ2-1, with TRBD2 matching over 11 bases. CDR3 length: 16 amino acids. Germline V gene lookup returns CDR1 SEHNR and CDR2 FQNEAQ (reference sequence). Germline trimming cut 5 bases from V and 7 bases from J; bases unmatched to any gene: 10. CDR3: CASSRLGLAGTNEQFF. As DNA, the CDR3 is TGTGCCAGCAGCCGATTAGGACTAGCGGGTACGAATGAGCAGTTCTTC.

The genes are TRBV19 and TRBJ2-6; possibly TRBD2 for D (7 bases). V gave up 5 bases and J gave up 2 bases, with 10 bases separating them. Germline CDR1 and CDR2: LNHDA and SQIVND (reference sequence). The CDR3 consists of 15 residues. The CDR3 region is CASSWGGAGANVLTF. CDR3 coding DNA: TGTGCCAGTAGTTGGGGGGGCGCTGGGGCCAACGTCCTGACTTTC.

The chain joins TRBV28 to TRBJ2-4; D is uncertain. Trimming shortened V by 2 bases and J by 8 bases, and 10 bases separated the two germline ends. The CDR3 has 13 residues. Germline CDR1 is MDHEN and CDR2 is SYDVKM. CDR3 sequence: CASSLGSQDIQYF. CDR3 DNA: TGTGCCAGCAGTTTAGGCTCTCAAGACATTCAGTACTTC.

The chain links TRBV19 to TRBJ2-3; 10 bases map to TRBD2. V was clipped by 1 base and J by 1 base; unmatched bases: 2. There are 16 residues in the CDR3. Germline V gene sequence: CDR1 LNHDA, CDR2 SQIVND (reference sequence). The CDR3 region has the DNA TGTGCCAGTAGTATAGGGACTAGCGGACGCACAGATACGCAGTATTTT. Translation: CASSIGTSGRTDTQYF.

The chain recombines TRBV2 with TRBJ2-7; 11 bases fit TRBD2. Trimming at V came to 5 bases and at J to 3 bases, leaving 9 bases not matched to a gene. The CDR3 is 16 amino acids. Per the germline V gene, CDR1 is SNHLY and CDR2 is FYNNEI. DNA for the CDR3: TGTGCCAGCAGTAGGGGCGCGGGACTAGCGGACTACGAGCAGTACTTC. Translating gives CASSRGAGLADYEQYF.

In its sample, this clone was seen once. The chain uses TRBV4-1 and TRBJ2-7; D might be TRBD2 (6 bases). Germline lookup yields CDR1 MGHRA and CDR2 YSYEKL. The CDR3 length is 18 residues. Deletions cut 1 base from V and 0 bases from J, with 19 bases between. CDR3 DNA sequence: TGCGCCAGCAGCCAAGTGAGGTTTGGGCTAGCGCGCTCCTACGAGCAGTACTTC. Its translation is CASSQVRFGLARSYEQYF.

The gene calls are TRBV11-2 and TRBJ2-7; 8 nucleotides match TRBD1. Germline lookup yields CDR1 SGHAT and CDR2 FQNNGV. The trim removed 0 bases at V and 3 bases at J, leaving 10 bases unmatched. The CDR3 has 17 amino acids. The CDR3 coding sequence is TGTGCCAGCAGCTTAGATTCAGGGGGCGCTGGGCACTACGAGCAGTACTTC. Its protein is CASSLDSGGAGHYEQYF. Variable domain in full (rest from reference TRBV11-2 and TRBJ2-7): EAGVAQSPRYKIIEKRQSVAFWCNPISGHATLYWYQQILGQGPKLLIQFQNNGVVDDSQLPKDRFSAERLKGVDSTLKIQPAKLEDSAVYLCASSLDSGGAGHYEQYFGPGTRLTVT.

The rearrangement links TRBV11-3 to TRBJ2-5; 14 nucleotides agree with TRBD2. The CDR3 is 16 residues long. The germline V gene has CDR1 SGHNT and CDR2 YENEEA. Germline trimming cut 3 bases from V and 2 bases from J; bases unmatched to any gene: 2. The CDR3 DNA reads as TGTGCCAGCAGCTTCAGGACTAGCGGGGGGCAAGAGACCCAGTACTTC. This encodes CASSFRTSGGQETQYF.

This clone was recorded only once. This chain connects TRBV28 to TRBJ2-7; D may be TRBD2 (6 bases). CDR1 and CDR2 (germline): MDHEN, SYDVKM. The V gene lost 3 bases and the J gene lost 3 bases, with 18 bases spanning the gap. The CDR3 contains 16 residues. CDR3 nucleotide sequence: TGTGCCAGCAGTTTGGGGATGGAGGGCAAAAACTACGAGCAGTACTTC. This sequence encodes CASSLGMEGKNYEQYF.